This T cell receptor beta chain was captured in a study of blood T cell repertoires in COVID-19 (dated by TCRdb to 2020 to 2022). At the level of the whole study: The collaborator samples originated in the United States, Italy and Spain and spanned the acute and convalescent phases of COVID-19. The material from the prospective study consisted of cDNA or gDNA derived from T cells, B-cell-depleted T cells, or PBMCs. The repertoires were made available in a free public database intended to serve as a resource for research on the immune response to SARS-CoV-2. HLA class I and class II types, where available, came from metadata supplied by the sample provider rather than from assay-based typing. The samples were drawn from the first 160 participants of the ongoing ImmuneRACE study and from over a thousand subjects provided by 6 global collaborators. Deeply sampled blood TCRbeta repertoires from subjects exposed to, actively infected with, or recovered from COVID-19 were included in the dataset. A de-identified subject ID, COVID-19 status, age in years and sex were almost always included in the sample metadata. Broader findings and caveats from the paper: How much clinical and demographic metadata was included differed by source and by participant, and the metadata was provided uncurated.

The collaborating institutions used their own protocols to collect whole blood in K2EDTA tubes. For TCRbeta analysis, collaborator samples were shipped as frozen whole blood, as isolated PBMCs, or as DNA extracted from either sample type. CDR1 and CDR2, looked up from the germline V gene, are SGHRS and YFSETQ. Including cysteine and phenylalanine, the CDR3 has 15 amino acids. The only DNA kept is the CDR3, 45 bases in frame from the first base. Clipping removes 1 base from V and 4 bases from J, with 5 as the unmatched junction base count. Notes on this clone: Its specific antigen is unknown. The record has no base qualities; no much larger clone is one base away.

TCRbeta CDR3 regions were amplified from genomic DNA by means of the immunoSEQ Assay, a bias-controlled multiplex PCR. For the original study's pipeline: Within the assay, amplification of reference gene primers was used to estimate how many nucleated cells each sample contained. Sequence reads were collapsed and filtered to measure the absolute abundance of every unique TCRbeta CDR3 rearrangement. For each sample, productive Simpson clonality was calculated as the square root of Simpson's diversity index over productive rearrangements. TCRdb holds this immuneACCESS table with in-frame rearrangements only. Some clones are missing; in checked studies, unresolved V genes explain under half, and the rest has no known cause. Clonal size and the V and J genes are those of that table, whereas D and trimming came from the DNA. Within this sample are about 89,000 clones, with 70% to 90% of them counted one time only. Around 0.44% of the sample belongs to the ten largest clones.

The receptor was isolated from a man between 60 and 75 years old with acute or convalescent COVID-19. Sequencing was performed on peripheral blood. The chain joins TRBV5-1 to TRBJ2-3; the junction holds 8 bases that match TRBD2. At the DNA level, the sequence is TGCGCCAGCAGCTTGATTAGCGGGAAGGCAGATACGCAGTATTTT. It codes for CASSLISGKADTQYF.